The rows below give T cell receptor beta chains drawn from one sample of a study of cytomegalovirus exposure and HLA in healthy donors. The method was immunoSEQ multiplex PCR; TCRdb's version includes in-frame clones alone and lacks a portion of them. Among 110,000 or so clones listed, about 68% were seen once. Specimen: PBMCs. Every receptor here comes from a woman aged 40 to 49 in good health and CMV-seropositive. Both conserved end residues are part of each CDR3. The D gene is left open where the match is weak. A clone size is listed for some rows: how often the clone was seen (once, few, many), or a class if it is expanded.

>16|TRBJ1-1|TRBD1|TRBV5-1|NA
TGCGCCAGCAGCGCCTTTACCGGGACAGGGACCACTGAAGCTTTCTTT
CASSAFTGTGTTEAFF
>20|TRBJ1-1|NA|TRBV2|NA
TGTGCCAGCAGTGGGGTAGACATAGGGCAGGGGCAGCCCATTTATACTGAAGCTTTCTTT
CASSGVDIGQGQPIYTEAFF
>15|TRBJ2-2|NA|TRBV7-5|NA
TGTGCCAGAAACAATTACAGGGGGAAAGAGGTGGAGCTGTTTTTT
CARNNYRGKEVELFF
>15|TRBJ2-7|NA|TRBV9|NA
TGTGCCAGCAGCCCGGGGAGCTTTCGCCCACGGGAGCAGTACTTC
CASSPGSFRPREQYF
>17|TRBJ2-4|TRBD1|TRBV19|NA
TGTGCCAGCAGCTACTCCGGGACAGGGGACGCCAAAAACATTCAGTACTTC
CASSYSGTGDAKNIQYF
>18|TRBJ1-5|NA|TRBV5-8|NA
TGTGCCAGCAGCCCTCGACAGGTCACGTTTTATAGCAATCAGCCCCAGCATTTT
CASSPRQVTFYSNQPQHF
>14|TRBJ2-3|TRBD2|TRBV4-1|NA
TGCGCCAGCAGCCCGGGACTAGCGGCAGATACGCAGTATTTT
CASSPGLAADTQYF
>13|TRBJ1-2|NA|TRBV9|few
TGTGCCAGCAACACCCCAGGGGACTATGGCTACACCTTC
CASNTPGDYGYTF
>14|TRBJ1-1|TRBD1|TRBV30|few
TGTGCCTTGGACAGGGGGCTTATTGACACTGAAGCTTTCTTT
CALDRGLIDTEAFF
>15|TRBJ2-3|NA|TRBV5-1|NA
TGCGCCAGCAGCTTGACTAGTACTAGCACAGATACGCAGTATTTT
CASSLTSTSTDTQYF
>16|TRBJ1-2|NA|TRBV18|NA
TGTGCCAGCTCACCACCTAACCAGCAGGGCAGCTATGGCTACACCTTC
CASSPPNQQGSYGYTF
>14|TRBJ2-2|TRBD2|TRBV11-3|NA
TGTGCCAGCAGCTCCGGTGGGGGGGCCGGGGAGCTGTTTTTT
CASSSGGGAGELFF
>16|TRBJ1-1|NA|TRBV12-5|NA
TGTGCTAGTGGTTTGGTGCGGCTCACGATGAACACTGAAGCTTTCTTT
CASGLVRLTMNTEAFF